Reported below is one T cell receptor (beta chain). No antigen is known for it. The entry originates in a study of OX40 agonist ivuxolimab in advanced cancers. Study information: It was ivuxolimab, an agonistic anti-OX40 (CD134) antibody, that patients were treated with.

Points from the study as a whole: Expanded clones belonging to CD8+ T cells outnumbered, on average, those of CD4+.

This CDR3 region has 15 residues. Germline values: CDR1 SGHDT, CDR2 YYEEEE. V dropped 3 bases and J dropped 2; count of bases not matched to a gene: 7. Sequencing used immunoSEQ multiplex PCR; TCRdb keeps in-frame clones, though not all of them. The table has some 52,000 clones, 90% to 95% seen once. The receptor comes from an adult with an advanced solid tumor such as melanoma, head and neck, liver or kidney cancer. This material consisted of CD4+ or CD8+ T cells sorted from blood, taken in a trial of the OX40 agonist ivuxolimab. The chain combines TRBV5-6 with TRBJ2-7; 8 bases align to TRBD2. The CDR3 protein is CASSSLAGPTYEQYF. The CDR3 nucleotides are TGTGCCAGCAGCTCCCTAGCGGGCCCCACCTACGAGCAGTACTTC.